This TCR beta chain was documented in a study of cytomegalovirus exposure and HLA in healthy donors. Study-wide results and limits: The productive fraction for most TCR beta V segments was about 87% or about 30% in an earlier analysis. A further, later analysis showed that HLA-associated TCR beta chains (compared with equally common others) were more clonally expanded.

As for this clone: Its antigen is not identified.

In germline, CDR1 is LGHNA, CDR2 YNFKEQ. Trimming removed 2 bases at V and 2 bases at J, with 13 bases between. This CDR3 has 16 residues. 13 Jbeta primers and 60 Vbeta primers were used for the PCR. In the original analysis: An analysis performed later counted around 80 million unique TCR beta chains (roughly 10 million of them shared). TCRdb's copy holds only in-frame clones and misses some; the assay was immunoSEQ multiplex PCR. That table supplies the V and J calls and clone size; D and trimming were determined from the DNA. The data hold around 130,000 clones, with roughly 80% observed a single time.

The rearrangement links TRBV4-2 to TRBJ2-1; D might be TRBD2 (6 bases). This TCR derives from a female donor in good health and CMV-seronegative. Sequenced: PBMCs. CDR3 in amino acids: CASSQSERRAYNEQFF. The CDR3 nucleotides read TGTGCCAGCAGCCAAAGTGAGAGGAGGGCCTACAATGAGCAGTTCTTC.